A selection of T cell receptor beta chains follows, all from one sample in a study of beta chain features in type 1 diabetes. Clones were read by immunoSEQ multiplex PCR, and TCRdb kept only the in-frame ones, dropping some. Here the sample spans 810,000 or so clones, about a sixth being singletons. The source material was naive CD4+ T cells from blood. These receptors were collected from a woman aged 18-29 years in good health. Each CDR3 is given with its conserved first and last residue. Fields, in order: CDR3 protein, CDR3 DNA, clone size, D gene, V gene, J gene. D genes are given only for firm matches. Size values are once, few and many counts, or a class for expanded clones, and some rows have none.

cdr3_aa: CASSLLAGGGEQFF
cdr3_nt: TGTGCCAGCTCACTCCTAGCGGGAGGGGGTGAGCAGTTCTTC
clone_size: few
d_call: TRBD2
v_call: TRBV18
j_call: TRBJ2-1

cdr3_aa: CASSKSGRAVYGEQFF
cdr3_nt: TGTGCCAGCAGCAAAAGCGGGAGGGCCGTTTACGGTGAGCAGTTCTTC
clone_size: few
d_call: -
v_call: TRBV21-1
j_call: TRBJ2-1

cdr3_aa: CASSVEATSGTGELFF
cdr3_nt: TGTGCCAGCAGCGTAGAGGCGACTAGCGGTACCGGGGAGCTGTTTTTT
clone_size: -
d_call: TRBD2
v_call: TRBV9
j_call: TRBJ2-2

cdr3_aa: CASSSITGPGHKRGEQFF
cdr3_nt: TGTGCCAGCAGCTCTATTACGGGACCGGGACACAAAAGGGGTGAGCAGTTCTTC
clone_size: -
d_call: -
v_call: TRBV11-2
j_call: TRBJ2-1

cdr3_aa: CASSLRGRLLYQETQYF
cdr3_nt: TGTGCCAGCAGCTTACGCGGGCGTCTCCTGTACCAAGAGACCCAGTACTTC
clone_size: -
d_call: -
v_call: TRBV7-9
j_call: TRBJ2-5

cdr3_aa: CASSLEGRGETQYF
cdr3_nt: TGCGCCAGCAGCTTGGAGGGGCGAGGGGAGACCCAGTACTTC
clone_size: few
d_call: -
v_call: TRBV5-1
j_call: TRBJ2-5

cdr3_aa: CAITRRVGETQYF
cdr3_nt: TGTGCCATCACTCGTCGGGTCGGGGAGACCCAGTACTTC
clone_size: -
d_call: -
v_call: TRBV10-3
j_call: TRBJ2-5

cdr3_aa: CASSFHGGVYNEQFF
cdr3_nt: TGTGCCAGCAGTTTTCACGGCGGAGTCTACAATGAGCAGTTCTTC
clone_size: -
d_call: -
v_call: TRBV27
j_call: TRBJ2-1

cdr3_aa: CASSLRDKSRDTQYF
cdr3_nt: TGTGCCAGCAGCCTCCGGGACAAAAGTAGAGATACGCAGTATTTT
clone_size: -
d_call: -
v_call: TRBV7-2
j_call: TRBJ2-3

cdr3_aa: CASSPGGANVLTF
cdr3_nt: TGTGCCAGCAGCCCGGGGGGGGCCAACGTCCTGACTTTC
clone_size: few
d_call: -
v_call: TRBV6-5
j_call: TRBJ2-6

cdr3_aa: CASSLVAGNIYEQYF
cdr3_nt: TGTGCCAGCAGCTTAGTGGCGGGAAACATCTACGAGCAGTACTTC
clone_size: few
d_call: -
v_call: TRBV7-8
j_call: TRBJ2-7

cdr3_aa: CATSRDRGTGGLEQFF
cdr3_nt: TGTGCCACCAGCAGAGATCGAGGGACAGGGGGATTGGAGCAGTTCTTC
clone_size: -
d_call: TRBD1
v_call: TRBV15
j_call: TRBJ2-1

cdr3_aa: CASSPFGTGVPGELFF
cdr3_nt: TGCGCCAGCAGCCCTTTCGGGACAGGGGTCCCCGGGGAGCTGTTTTTT
clone_size: few
d_call: TRBD1
v_call: TRBV4-3
j_call: TRBJ2-2

cdr3_aa: CASSLAGHSEQYF
cdr3_nt: TGTGCCAGCAGCTTAGCCGGCCATAGCGAGCAGTACTTC
clone_size: few
d_call: -
v_call: TRBV11-2
j_call: TRBJ2-7

cdr3_aa: CASSAGFNGYTF
cdr3_nt: TGTGCCAGTAGTGCAGGGTTCAATGGCTACACCTTC
clone_size: few
d_call: -
v_call: TRBV19
j_call: TRBJ1-2

cdr3_aa: CASPSRWGELFF
cdr3_nt: TGTGCCAGCCCATCTCGCTGGGGGGAGCTGTTTTTT
clone_size: -
d_call: -
v_call: TRBV19
j_call: TRBJ2-2

cdr3_aa: CASKPSAYNEQFF
cdr3_nt: TGTGCCAGCAAGCCTAGCGCCTACAATGAGCAGTTCTTC
clone_size: -
d_call: -
v_call: TRBV7-8
j_call: TRBJ2-1

cdr3_aa: CAVLQHTGARTDTQYF
cdr3_nt: TGTGCCGTCCTACAACACACGGGAGCACGCACAGATACGCAGTATTTT
clone_size: few
d_call: -
v_call: TRBV10-3
j_call: TRBJ2-3

cdr3_aa: CSVGRSTGELFF
cdr3_nt: TGCAGCGTTGGCCGATCGACCGGGGAGCTGTTTTTT
clone_size: few
d_call: -
v_call: TRBV29-1
j_call: TRBJ2-2

cdr3_aa: CASRGTGDNQPQHF
cdr3_nt: TGTGCCAGCAGGGGGACAGGGGATAATCAGCCCCAGCATTTT
clone_size: few
d_call: TRBD1
v_call: TRBV2
j_call: TRBJ1-5

cdr3_aa: CASSYTTDTQYF
cdr3_nt: TGTGCCAGCAGCTATACCACAGATACGCAGTATTTT
clone_size: -
d_call: -
v_call: TRBV11-2
j_call: TRBJ2-3

cdr3_aa: CASSTGQVGETQYF
cdr3_nt: TGCGCCAGCAGCACGGGACAGGTAGGAGAGACCCAGTACTTC
clone_size: few
d_call: TRBD1
v_call: TRBV5-1
j_call: TRBJ2-5